The TCR beta chain described here comes from a study of CD8 T cells in Susac syndrome. Random hexamers were used to reverse transcribe an amount of about 0.5 to 1 ug RNA. TCRdb passed the immunoSEQ multiplex PCR reads through MiXCR, listing each CDR3 protein once. The sample includes about 290,000 distinct CDR3 sequences, over 75% of them seen just once. The germline CDR1 and CDR2 sequences are GTSNPN and SVGIG (reference sequence). The V and J ends lost 0 bases and 5 bases respectively, with 8 bases between them. The CDR3 contains 13 residues. The chain links TRBV30 to TRBJ1-5; D is unclear. The sample was CD8+ T cells from PBMCs. The sequence derives from a human donor with multiple sclerosis. The CDR3 region is CAWSVAVYQPQHF. As DNA, the CDR3 is TGTGCCTGGAGTGTAGCGGTATATCAGCCCCAGCATTTT.